Listed here are 13 T cell receptor beta chains from one sample, sequenced in a study of blood T cell repertoires in COVID-19. TCRdb's copy holds only in-frame clones and misses some; the assay was immunoSEQ multiplex PCR. The sample contains 350,000 to 400,000 clones, approximately 89% of which appear only once. The specimen was PBMCs or T cells enriched from blood (not recorded which). The receptors were gathered from a man aged 35-49 years in a cohort exposed to, infected with or recovered from COVID-19 (not recorded which).

The CDR3 region has the DNA TGTGCCAGCAGCCTGGTACGAGGTACCACAGATACGCAGTATTTT. Its translation: CASSLVRGTTDTQYF. The J gene is TRBJ2-3, the V gene TRBV7-2; D call uncertain. The CDR3 runs to 15 residues. The V gene lost 5 bases and the J gene lost 2 bases, with 14 bases spanning the gap. Germline V gene lookup returns CDR1 SGHTA and CDR2 FQGNSA.

The chain recombines TRBV5-1 with TRBJ2-3; D is uncertain. V gave up 0 bases and J gave up 2 bases, with 7 bases separating them. The germline CDR1 and CDR2 sequences are SGHRS and YFSETQ. The CDR3 is made up of 14 amino acids. The CDR3 DNA follows: TGCGCCAGCAGCTTGGGAGACAACACAGATACGCAGTATTTT. This encodes CASSLGDNTDTQYF.

This clone was counted a single time. The chain links TRBV5-1 to TRBJ1-3, with 9 bases lining up with TRBD1. CDR3 length equals 15 residues. Unmatched junction bases numbered 4, after V lost 4 bases and J lost 2 bases. Per germline, CDR1 SGHRS and CDR2 YFSETQ. CDR3 bases: TGCGCCAGCAGCGGCACAGGGGGCACTGGAAACACCATATATTTT. Translated, it gives CASSGTGGTGNTIYF. The complete variable domain, with remaining parts taken from reference TRBV5-1 and TRBJ1-3, reads KAGVTQTPRYLIKTRGQQVTLSCSPISGHRSVSWYQQTPGQGLQFLFEYFSETQRNKGNFPGRFSGRQFSNSRSEMNVSTLELGDSALYLCASSGTGGTGNTIYFGEGSWLTVV.

The chain combines TRBV2 with TRBJ1-5, with 8 bases fitting TRBD1. With 5 bases clipped from V and 4 bases from J, the junction kept 4 bases outside the gene matches. The CDR3 extends over 14 amino acids. Germline lookup yields CDR1 SNHLY and CDR2 FYNNEI. The CDR3 reads CASSRTGLNQPQHF. The CDR3 DNA follows: TGTGCCAGCAGTAGGACAGGGCTTAATCAGCCCCAGCATTTT.

In DNA form, the CDR3 reads TGTGCCAGCAGACGACAGGGTGCCTACAATGAGCAGTTCTTC. The encoded protein is CASRRQGAYNEQFF. The gene calls are TRBV28 and TRBJ2-1, with TRBD1 matching over 7 bases. The CDR3 is made up of 14 amino acids. V shed 6 bases, J shed 2 bases, and the junction held 4 bases outside the gene matches. Germline values: CDR1 MDHEN, CDR2 SYDVKM.

The chain recombines TRBV5-1 with TRBJ2-7, with 9 bases lining up with TRBD1. V was clipped by 2 bases and J by 7 bases; unmatched bases: 10. CDR1 is SGHRS, CDR2 YFSETQ, per germline. The CDR3 sequence is 15 residues long. The CDR3 nucleotides are TGCGCCAGCAGCTTTACCGGGACAGGGAGCAGGGAGCAGTACTTC. This gives the protein CASSFTGTGSREQYF.

This clone was seen a single time. The CDR3 DNA is TGTGCCAGCAGTTCCCTTGACTACTACAATGAGCAGTTCTTC. Protein sequence: CASSSLDYYNEQFF. The chain recombines TRBV6-2 or TRBV6-3 with TRBJ2-1, with D possibly being TRBD2 (5 bases). Trimming took 4 bases from V and 3 from J, leaving 10 bases between them. Germline loops: CDR1 MNHEY, CDR2 SVGEGT. The CDR3 has 14 residues.

About this clone itself: Other nucleotide sequences in the sample specify the same CDR3. The V call is TRBV28, the J call TRBJ1-2; 9 nucleotides match TRBD1. With V trimmed by 3 bases and J by 4 bases, 0 bases remained unmatched. The germline gives CDR1 MDHEN, CDR2 SYDVKM. The CDR3 consists of 13 residues. The DNA for the CDR3 is TGTGCCAGCAGTTTGGGACAGGGCTATGGCTACACCTTC. Residues: CASSLGQGYGYTF.

In DNA form, the CDR3 reads TGTGCCAGCAGTAACTTCTACGAGCAGTACTTC. Protein product: CASSNFYEQYF. The chain recombines TRBV28 with TRBJ2-7, with D unresolved. Germline-derived CDR1 and CDR2 are MDHEN and SYDVKM. CDR3 length equals 11 residues. V was shortened by 5 bases and J by 3 bases, with 5 bases between the two germline ends. Based on the CDR3 plus reference TRBV28 and TRBJ2-7, the full variable domain is DVKVTQSSRYLVKRTGEKVFLECVQDMDHENMFWYRQDPGLGLRLIYFSYDVKMKEKGDIPEGYSVSREKKERFSLILESASTNQTSMYLCASSNFYEQYFGPGTRLTVT.

This chain joins TRBV10-2 and TRBJ2-3, with 7 bases identical to TRBD2. The germline V gene has CDR1 WSHSY and CDR2 SAAADI. The CDR3 extends over 14 amino acids. With V trimmed by 3 bases and J by 3 bases, 3 bases remained unmatched. The CDR3 here is CASSDGGRTDTQYF. CDR3 in DNA: TGCGCCAGCAGTGACGGCGGGAGAACAGATACGCAGTATTTT.

The genes are TRBV5-1 and TRBJ1-2, with no clear D. V gave up 2 bases and J gave up 0 bases, with 11 bases separating them. The germline V gene has CDR1 SGHRS and CDR2 YFSETQ. This CDR3 comprises 15 residues. The CDR3 DNA reads as TGCGCCAGCAGCTTCTACAGCAGTTCTAACTATGGCTACACCTTC. Amino acid sequence: CASSFYSSSNYGYTF.

The rearrangement joins TRBV11-2 to TRBJ2-7; tentatively, D is TRBD2 (6 bases). V was cut by 8 bases and J by 4 bases, with 12 bases left in between. Germline loops: CDR1 SGHAT, CDR2 FQNNGV. The CDR3 runs to 12 residues. The CDR3 reads CASDAGRYEQYF. The CDR3 DNA follows: TGTGCCAGCGACGCAGGGAGGTACGAGCAGTACTTC.

J is TRBJ2-5 and V is TRBV5-4; the D gene is possibly TRBD2 (6 bases). V lost 4 bases, J lost 1 base, and 8 bases lay in between. This CDR3 is built from 13 residues. In germline, CDR1 is SGHNT, CDR2 YYREEE (reference sequence). CDR3: CASSGRTQETQYF. CDR3 sequence (DNA): TGTGCCAGCAGCGGGAGGACCCAAGAGACCCAGTACTTC. The full variable domain, completed using reference TRBV5-4 and TRBJ2-5, is ETGVTQSPTHLIKTRGQQVTLRCSSQSGHNTVSWYQQALGQGPQFIFQYYREEENGRGNFPPRFSGLQFPNYSSELNVNALELDDSALYLCASSGRTQETQYFGPGTRLLVL.